This TCR beta chain was documented in a study of response to subunit inactivated influenza vaccine. Trimming took 4 bases from V and 4 from J, leaving 13 bases between them. CDR1 is MNHEY and CDR2 is SVGAGI in the germline V gene. CDR3 size: 14 residues. Study conclusions and caveats: Few new T cells, the authors suggested, are recruited by each seasonal influenza vaccination.

Each CDR3 protein is one row after TCRdb ran MiXCR on the RT-PCR reads. This repertoire shows about 190,000 distinct CDR3 sequences, around an eighth found once; its top ten account for 26%. Regarding this clonotype: Its antigen is undetermined.

The gene calls are TRBV6-5 and TRBJ1-2; tentative D call: TRBD1 (5 bases). The clonotype comes from a man in his fifties or sixties who received an inactivated influenza vaccine. The sample consisted of CD8+ T cells sorted from PBMCs, taken about 5 days after vaccination. The CDR3, as DNA: TGTGCCAGCAGTTTCCAGACGGGGCTCTATGGCTACACCTTC. As protein: CASSFQTGLYGYTF.